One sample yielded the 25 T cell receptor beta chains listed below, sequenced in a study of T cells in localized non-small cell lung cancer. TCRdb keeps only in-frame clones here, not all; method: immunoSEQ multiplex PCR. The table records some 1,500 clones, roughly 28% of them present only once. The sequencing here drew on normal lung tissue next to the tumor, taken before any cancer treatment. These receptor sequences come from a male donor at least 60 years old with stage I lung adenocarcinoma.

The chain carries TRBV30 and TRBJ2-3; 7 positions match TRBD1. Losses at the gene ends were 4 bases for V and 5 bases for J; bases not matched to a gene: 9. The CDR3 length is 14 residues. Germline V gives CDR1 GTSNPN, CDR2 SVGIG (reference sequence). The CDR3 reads CAWIRVGTVDTQYF. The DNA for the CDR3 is TGTGCCTGGATCCGAGTGGGGACAGTAGATACGCAGTATTTT. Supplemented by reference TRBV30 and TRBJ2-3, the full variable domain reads SQTIHQWPATLVQPVGSPLSLECTVEGTSNPNLYWYRQAAGRGLQLLFYSVGIGQISSEVPQNLSASRPQDRQFILSSKKLLLSDSGFYLCAWIRVGTVDTQYFGPGTRLTVL.

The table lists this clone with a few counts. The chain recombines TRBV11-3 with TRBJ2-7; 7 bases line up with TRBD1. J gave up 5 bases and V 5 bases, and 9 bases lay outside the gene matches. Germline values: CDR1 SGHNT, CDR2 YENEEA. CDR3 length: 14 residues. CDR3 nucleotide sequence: TGTGCCAGCAGCGCCGCCGGGACAGAGGACGAGCAGTACTTC. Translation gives CASSAAGTEDEQYF.

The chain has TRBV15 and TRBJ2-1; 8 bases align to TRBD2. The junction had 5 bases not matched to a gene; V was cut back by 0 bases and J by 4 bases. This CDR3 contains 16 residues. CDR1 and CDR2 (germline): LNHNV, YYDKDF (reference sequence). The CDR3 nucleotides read TGTGCCACCAGCAGAGATACGGGACTAGGGTACAATGAGCAGTTCTTC. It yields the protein CATSRDTGLGYNEQFF.

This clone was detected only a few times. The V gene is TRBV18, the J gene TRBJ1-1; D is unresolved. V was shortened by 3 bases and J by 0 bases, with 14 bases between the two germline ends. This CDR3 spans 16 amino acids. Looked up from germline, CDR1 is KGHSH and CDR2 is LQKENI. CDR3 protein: CASSPTFEAMNTEAFF. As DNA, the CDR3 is TGTGCCAGCTCACCCACTTTTGAGGCTATGAACACTGAAGCTTTCTTT.

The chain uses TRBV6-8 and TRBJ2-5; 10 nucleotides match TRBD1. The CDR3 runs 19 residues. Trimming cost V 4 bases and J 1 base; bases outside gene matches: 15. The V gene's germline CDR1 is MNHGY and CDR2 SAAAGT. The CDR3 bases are TGTGCCAGCAGTTCCGGGACAGGGGATTCCTTCTCTTCCCAAGAGACCCAGTACTTC. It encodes CASSSGTGDSFSSQETQYF.

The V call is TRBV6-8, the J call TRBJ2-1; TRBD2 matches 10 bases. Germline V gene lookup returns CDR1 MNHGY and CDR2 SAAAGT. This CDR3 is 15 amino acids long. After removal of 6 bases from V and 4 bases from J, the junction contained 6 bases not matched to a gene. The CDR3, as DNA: TGTGCCAGCAGCCCCCAAGCGGGAGGGTACAATGAGCAGTTCTTC. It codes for CASSPQAGGYNEQFF.

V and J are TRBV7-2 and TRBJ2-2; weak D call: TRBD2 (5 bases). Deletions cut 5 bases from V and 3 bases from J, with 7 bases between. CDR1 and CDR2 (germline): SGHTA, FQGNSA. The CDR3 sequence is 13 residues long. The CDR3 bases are TGTGCCAGCAGCCCGGGGTACACCGGGGAGCTGTTTTTT. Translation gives CASSPGYTGELFF.

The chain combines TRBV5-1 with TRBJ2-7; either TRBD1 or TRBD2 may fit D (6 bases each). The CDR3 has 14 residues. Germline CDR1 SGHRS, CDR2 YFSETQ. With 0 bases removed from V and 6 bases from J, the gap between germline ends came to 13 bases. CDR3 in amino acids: CASSLEGGRVEQYF. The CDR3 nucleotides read TGCGCCAGCAGCTTGGAGGGGGGCAGGGTCGAGCAGTACTTC.

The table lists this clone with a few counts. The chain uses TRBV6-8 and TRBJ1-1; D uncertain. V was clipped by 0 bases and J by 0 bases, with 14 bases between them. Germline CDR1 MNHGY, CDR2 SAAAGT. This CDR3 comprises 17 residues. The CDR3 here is CASSYSGNLDVNTEAFF. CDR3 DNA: TGTGCCAGCAGTTACTCGGGGAACTTGGATGTGAACACTGAAGCTTTCTTT.

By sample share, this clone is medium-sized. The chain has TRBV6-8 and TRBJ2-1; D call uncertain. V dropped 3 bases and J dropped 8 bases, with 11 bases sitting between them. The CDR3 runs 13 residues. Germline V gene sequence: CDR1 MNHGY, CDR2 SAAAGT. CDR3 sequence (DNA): TGTGCCAGCAGTTATTTGAGAAGCGATGAGCAGTTCTTC. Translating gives CASSYLRSDEQFF.

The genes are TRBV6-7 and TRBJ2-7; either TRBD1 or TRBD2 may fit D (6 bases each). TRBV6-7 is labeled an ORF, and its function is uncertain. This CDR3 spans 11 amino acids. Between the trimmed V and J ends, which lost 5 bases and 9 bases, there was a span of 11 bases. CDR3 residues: CASSEGGLQYF. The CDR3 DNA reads TGTGCCAGCAGTGAAGGGGGGTTGCAGTACTTC.

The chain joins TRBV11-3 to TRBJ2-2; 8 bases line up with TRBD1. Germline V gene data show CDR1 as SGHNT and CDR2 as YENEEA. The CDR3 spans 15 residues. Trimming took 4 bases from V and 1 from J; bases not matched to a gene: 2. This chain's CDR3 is CASSSGQGNTGELFF. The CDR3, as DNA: TGTGCCAGCAGCTCCGGACAGGGGAACACCGGGGAGCTGTTTTTT.

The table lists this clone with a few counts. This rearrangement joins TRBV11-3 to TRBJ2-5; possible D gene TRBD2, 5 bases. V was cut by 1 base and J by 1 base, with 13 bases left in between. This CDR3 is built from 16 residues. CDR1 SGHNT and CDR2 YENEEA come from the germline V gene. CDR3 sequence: CASSLGQSLVQETQYF. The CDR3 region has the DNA TGTGCCAGCAGCTTAGGGCAATCACTAGTCCAAGAGACCCAGTACTTC.

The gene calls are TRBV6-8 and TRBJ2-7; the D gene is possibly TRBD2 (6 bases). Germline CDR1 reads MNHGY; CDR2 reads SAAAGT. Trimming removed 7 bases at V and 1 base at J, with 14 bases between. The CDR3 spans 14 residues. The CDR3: CASNPRRGSYEQYF. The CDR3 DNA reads TGTGCCAGCAATCCCAGGCGGGGTTCCTACGAGCAGTACTTC.

For the CDR3, the DNA is TGTGCCAGCTCATGGCAGGGAATATCAGAGACCCAGTACTTC. It is translated as CASSWQGISETQYF. The V and J genes are TRBV18 and TRBJ2-5, with a weak D call TRBD1 (5 bases). The CDR3 extends over 14 amino acids. V was clipped by 5 bases and J by 4 bases, with 14 bases between them. Looked up from germline, CDR1 is KGHSH and CDR2 is LQKENI.

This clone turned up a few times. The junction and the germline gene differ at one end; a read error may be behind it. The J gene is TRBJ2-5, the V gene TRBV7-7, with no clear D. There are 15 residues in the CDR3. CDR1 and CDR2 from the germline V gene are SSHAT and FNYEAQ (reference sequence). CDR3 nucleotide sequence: TGTGCTAGCAGCTTAGTAGGTGGGCGTCAGGAGACCCAGTACTTC. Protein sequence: CASSLVGGRQETQYF.

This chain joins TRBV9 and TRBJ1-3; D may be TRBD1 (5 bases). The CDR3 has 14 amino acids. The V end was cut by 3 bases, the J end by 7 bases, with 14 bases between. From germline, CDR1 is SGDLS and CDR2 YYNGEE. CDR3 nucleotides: TGTGCCAGCAGCGGTGGGAGGGGAGTGAACACCATATATTTT. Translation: CASSGGRGVNTIYF. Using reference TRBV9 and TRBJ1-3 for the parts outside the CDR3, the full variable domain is DSGVTQTPKHLITATGQRVTLRCSPRSGDLSVYWYQQSLDQGLQFLIQYYNGEERAKGNILERFSAQQFPDLHSELNLSSLELGDSALYFCASSGGRGVNTIYFGEGSWLTVV.

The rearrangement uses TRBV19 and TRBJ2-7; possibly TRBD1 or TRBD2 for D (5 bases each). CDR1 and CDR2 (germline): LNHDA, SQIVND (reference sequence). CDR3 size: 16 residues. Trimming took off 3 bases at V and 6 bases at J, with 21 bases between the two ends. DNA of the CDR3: TGTGCCAGTAGTATTTTTGGAGGTCAGGGTAGTGGCGAGCAGTACTTC. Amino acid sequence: CASSIFGGQGSGEQYF.

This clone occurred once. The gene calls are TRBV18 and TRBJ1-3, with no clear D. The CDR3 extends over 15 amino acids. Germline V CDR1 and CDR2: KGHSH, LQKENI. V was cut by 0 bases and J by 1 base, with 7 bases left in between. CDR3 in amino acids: CASSPPHRSGNTIYF. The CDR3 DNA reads TGTGCCAGCTCACCACCGCACCGGTCTGGAAACACCATATATTTT.

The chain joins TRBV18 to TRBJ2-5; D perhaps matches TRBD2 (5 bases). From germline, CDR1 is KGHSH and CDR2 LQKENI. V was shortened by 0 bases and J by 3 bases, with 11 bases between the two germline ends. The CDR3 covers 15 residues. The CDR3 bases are TGTGCCAGCTCACCACCGGGCGGGTTTAAAGAGACCCAGTACTTC. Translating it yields CASSPPGGFKETQYF.

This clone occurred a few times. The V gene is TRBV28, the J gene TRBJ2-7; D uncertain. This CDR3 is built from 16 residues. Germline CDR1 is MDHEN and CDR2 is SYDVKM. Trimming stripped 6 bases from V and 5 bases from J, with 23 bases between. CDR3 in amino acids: CASSILWASGKNEQYF. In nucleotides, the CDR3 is TGTGCCAGCAGCATCCTGTGGGCCTCTGGGAAGAACGAGCAGTACTTC.

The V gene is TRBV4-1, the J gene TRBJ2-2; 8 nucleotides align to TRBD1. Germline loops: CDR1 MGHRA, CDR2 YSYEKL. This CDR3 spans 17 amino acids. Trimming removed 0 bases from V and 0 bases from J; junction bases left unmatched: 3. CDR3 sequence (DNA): TGCGCCAGCAGCCAAGAACCGGGACAGGCGAACACCGGGGAGCTGTTTTTT. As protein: CASSQEPGQANTGELFF.

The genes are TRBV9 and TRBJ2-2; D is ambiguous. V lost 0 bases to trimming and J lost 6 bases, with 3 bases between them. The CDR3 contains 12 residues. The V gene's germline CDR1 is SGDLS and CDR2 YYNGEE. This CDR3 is CASSVGSGELFF. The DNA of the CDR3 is TGTGCCAGCAGCGTAGGGTCCGGGGAGCTGTTTTTT.

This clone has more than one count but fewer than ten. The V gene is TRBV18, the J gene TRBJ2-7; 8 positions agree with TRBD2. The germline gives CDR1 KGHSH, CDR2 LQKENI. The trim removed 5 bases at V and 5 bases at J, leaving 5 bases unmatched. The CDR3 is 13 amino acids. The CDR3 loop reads CASSVAGFDEQYF. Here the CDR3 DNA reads TGTGCCAGCTCAGTAGCGGGATTCGACGAGCAGTACTTC.

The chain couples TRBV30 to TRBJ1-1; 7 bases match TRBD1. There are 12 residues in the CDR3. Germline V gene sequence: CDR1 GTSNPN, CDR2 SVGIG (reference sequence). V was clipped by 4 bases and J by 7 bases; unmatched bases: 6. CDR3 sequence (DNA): TGTGCCTGGATAGGGGGCGGAAATGAAGCTTTCTTT. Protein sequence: CAWIGGGNEAFF.